This T cell receptor beta chain stems from a study of T cell changes during pregnancy in multiple sclerosis (dated by TCRdb to between 2019 and 2020). For the wider study: Changes in the T cell repertoire over the course of pregnancy were examined in this study in women with multiple sclerosis.

The method behind the library was the immunoSEQ multiplex PCR assay. The immuneACCESS repertoire file appears here via TCRdb, limited to in-frame rearrangements. These files lack a portion of the clones; in checked studies, under half of the deficit traces to unresolved V genes, and the cause of the others is not known. Across this sample there are tens of thousands of clones, with about 90% seen only once. Jointly, the top ten make up 2.8% of the sample. For this clone: Its specific antigen is unknown. One base away there is no much larger clone; base qualities are not given.

The CDR3, cysteine through phenylalanine, is 14 amino acids long. Just the 42-base CDR3 DNA is kept, in frame starting at base 1. The germline V gene specifies SGHRS as CDR1 and YFSETQ as CDR2. Trimming leaves V shorter by 5 bases and J shorter by 6 bases, with the junction holding 8 bases beyond the gene matches. The chain couples TRBV5-1 to TRBJ1-1, with 9 bases matching TRBD1. Sequenced material: CD4+ T cells from peripheral blood mononuclear cells, taken in the third trimester of pregnancy. This clonotype was obtained from a female donor in good health, enrolled as a control in a pregnancy study. The CDR3 in this case is CASSSGTGRAEAFF. The DNA sequence reads TGCGCCAGCAGTTCCGGGACAGGGCGGGCTGAAGCTTTCTTT.